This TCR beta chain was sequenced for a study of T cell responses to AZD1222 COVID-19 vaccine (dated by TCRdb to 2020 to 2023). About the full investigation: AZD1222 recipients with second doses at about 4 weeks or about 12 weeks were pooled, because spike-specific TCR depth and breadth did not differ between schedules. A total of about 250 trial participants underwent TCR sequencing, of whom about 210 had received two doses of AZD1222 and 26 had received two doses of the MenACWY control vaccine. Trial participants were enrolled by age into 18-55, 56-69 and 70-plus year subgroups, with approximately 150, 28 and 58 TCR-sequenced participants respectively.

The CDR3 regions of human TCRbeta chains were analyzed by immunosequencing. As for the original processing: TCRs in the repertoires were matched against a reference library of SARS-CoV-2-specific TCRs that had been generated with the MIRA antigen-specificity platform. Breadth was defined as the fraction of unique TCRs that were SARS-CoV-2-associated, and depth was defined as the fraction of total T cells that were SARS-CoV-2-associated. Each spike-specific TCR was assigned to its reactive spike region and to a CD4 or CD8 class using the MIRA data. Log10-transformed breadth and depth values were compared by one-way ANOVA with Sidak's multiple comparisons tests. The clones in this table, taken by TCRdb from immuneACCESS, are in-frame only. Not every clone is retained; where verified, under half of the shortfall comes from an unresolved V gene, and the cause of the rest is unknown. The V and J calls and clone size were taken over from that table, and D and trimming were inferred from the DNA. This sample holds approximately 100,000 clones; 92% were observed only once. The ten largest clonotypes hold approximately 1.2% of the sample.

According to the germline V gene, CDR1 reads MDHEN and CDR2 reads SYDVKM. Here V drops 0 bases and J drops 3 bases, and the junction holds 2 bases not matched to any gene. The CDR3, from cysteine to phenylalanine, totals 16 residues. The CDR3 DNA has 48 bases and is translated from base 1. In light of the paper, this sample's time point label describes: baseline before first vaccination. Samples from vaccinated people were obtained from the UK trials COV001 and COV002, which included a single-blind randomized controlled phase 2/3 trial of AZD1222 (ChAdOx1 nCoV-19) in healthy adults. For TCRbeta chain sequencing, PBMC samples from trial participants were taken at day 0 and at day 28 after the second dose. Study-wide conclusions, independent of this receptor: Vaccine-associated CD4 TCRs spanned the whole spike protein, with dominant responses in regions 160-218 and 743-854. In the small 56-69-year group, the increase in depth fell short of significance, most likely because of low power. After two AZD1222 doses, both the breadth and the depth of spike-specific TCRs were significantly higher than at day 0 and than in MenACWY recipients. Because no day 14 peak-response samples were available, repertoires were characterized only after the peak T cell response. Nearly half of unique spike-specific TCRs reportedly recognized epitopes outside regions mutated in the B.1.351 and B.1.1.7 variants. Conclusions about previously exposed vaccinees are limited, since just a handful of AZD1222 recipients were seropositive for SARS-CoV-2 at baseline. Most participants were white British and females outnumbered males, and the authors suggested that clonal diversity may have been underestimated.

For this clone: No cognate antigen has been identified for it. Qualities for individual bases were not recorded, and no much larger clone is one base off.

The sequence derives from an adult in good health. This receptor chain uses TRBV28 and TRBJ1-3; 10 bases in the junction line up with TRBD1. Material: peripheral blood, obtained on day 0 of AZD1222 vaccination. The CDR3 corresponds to CASSLWGQGNGNTIYF. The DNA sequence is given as TGTGCCAGCAGTTTATGGGGACAGGGGAATGGAAACACCATATATTTT.